The sequence of this T cell receptor (beta chain) was determined in a study of blood T cells in healthy people across ages. Study overall: Capturing about one barcoded beta molecule per two T cells was achieved by template switching.

Study-wide findings and caveats: The long-lived group displayed more naive CD4+ cells, plus higher diversity, than the aged donors did. Observed TCR beta diversity per million T cells went down as age went up. This fall followed a roughly linear course with age.

From germline, CDR1 is ENHRY and CDR2 SYGVKD. The CDR3 consists of 13 residues. The germline V and J ends were trimmed by 11 bases and 2 bases, with 14 bases remaining between them. Combining a sample-barcoded 5' primer with a J-beta primer mix, a second PCR ran for roughly 7 to 12 cycles. TCRdb processed the 5' RACE reads anew with MiXCR; each CDR3 protein has one entry. The repertoire holds some 1.5 million distinct CDR3 sequences, with under 55% as singletons. Details on this clonotype: The antigen is undetermined. A much larger clone sits a single nucleotide away, making a read error possible.

Input material: blood. This TCR came from a woman younger than 30 in good health. The J gene is TRBJ2-3, the V gene TRBV10-3; D is possibly TRBD2 (5 bases). The CDR3 loop reads CAVTEVYTDTQYF. The CDR3 nucleotides read TGTGCCGTCACGGAGGTTTACACAGATACGCAGTATTTT.